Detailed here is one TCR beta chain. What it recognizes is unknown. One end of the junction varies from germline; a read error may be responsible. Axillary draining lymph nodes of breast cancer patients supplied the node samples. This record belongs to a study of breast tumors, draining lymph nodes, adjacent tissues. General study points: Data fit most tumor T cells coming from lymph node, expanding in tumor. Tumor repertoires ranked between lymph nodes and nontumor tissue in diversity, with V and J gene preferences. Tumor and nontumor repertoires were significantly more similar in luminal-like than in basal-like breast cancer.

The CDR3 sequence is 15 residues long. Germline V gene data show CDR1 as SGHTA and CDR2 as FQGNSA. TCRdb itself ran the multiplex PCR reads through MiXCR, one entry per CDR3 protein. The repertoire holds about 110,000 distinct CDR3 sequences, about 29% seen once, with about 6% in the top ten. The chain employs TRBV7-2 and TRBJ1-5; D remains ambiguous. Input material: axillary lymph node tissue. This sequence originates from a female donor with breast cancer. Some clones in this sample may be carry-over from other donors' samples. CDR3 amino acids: CVSSLASGNNQPQHF. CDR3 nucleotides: TGTGTCAGCAGCTTAGCATCGGGTAACAATCAGCCCCAGCATTTT.